These T cell receptor beta chains were read from a single sample in a study of CD8 T cells in ankylosing spondylitis. TCRdb itself ran the 5' RACE reads through MiXCR, one entry per CDR3 protein. Among just over 350,000 distinct CDR3 sequences listed, 20% to 25% were seen once. Material for sequencing was blood, either unsorted or a sorted T cell fraction (not recorded which). These receptors all come from a male donor with ankylosing spondylitis or in good health (not recorded which). The CDR3 runs from the conserved cysteine through the conserved F or W. A D gene is named only where the DNA matches it firmly. Only some rows state a clone size, as once, few, many or a class for expanded clones.

TRBV29-1	TRBJ2-3	13	TRBD1	NA	TGCAGCGCCGGGGACAGGGGCACAGATACGCAGTATTTT	CSAGDRGTDTQYF
TRBV10-3	TRBJ2-7	14	NA	NA	TGTGCCATCAGTGAGTCATTGCGGTTGTACGAGCAGTACTTC	CAISESLRLYEQYF
TRBV4-1	TRBJ1-5	14	NA	few	TGCGCCAGCAGCCAAGGGTTCAGCAATCAGCCCCAGCATTTT	CASSQGFSNQPQHF
TRBV18	TRBJ2-3	15	NA	NA	TGTGCCAGCTCACCCGAATCTCTCAGGGGAGATACGCAGTATTTT	CASSPESLRGDTQYF
TRBV30	TRBJ2-7	13	NA	NA	TGTGCCTGGAGTGTGGGGCCGATTTACGAGCAGTACTTC	CAWSVGPIYEQYF
TRBV10-2	TRBJ2-1	14	TRBD2	few	TGCGCCAGCAGTATAGCGGGTACCTACAATGAGCAGTTCTTC	CASSIAGTYNEQFF
TRBV11-2	TRBJ1-1	13	NA	few	TGTGCCAGCAGCTTAATTTTTGGCGCTGAAGCTTTCTTT	CASSLIFGAEAFF
TRBV29-1	TRBJ1-2	14	NA	few	TGCAGCGTTGACCGGGACGGCGCTAACTATGGCTACACCTTC	CSVDRDGANYGYTF
TRBV5-1	TRBJ2-3	15	NA	few	TGCGCCAGCAGCTTCGACGGGGTCCTTTCAGATACGCAGTATTTT	CASSFDGVLSDTQYF
TRBV28	TRBJ2-7	14	NA	NA	TGTGCCAGCAGCCCCGACACTATCTCCTACGAGCAGTACTTC	CASSPDTISYEQYF
TRBV12-3/TRBV12-4	TRBJ2-1	17	NA	few	TGTGCCAGCAGTTTGGGCGAGTACGGATACTCCTACAATGAGCAGTTCTTC	CASSLGEYGYSYNEQFF
TRBV12-3/TRBV12-4	TRBJ2-1	14	NA	NA	TGTGCCAGCAGATCCTTGGGTACCTACAATGAGCAGTTCTTC	CASRSLGTYNEQFF
TRBV3-1	TRBJ2-1	15	TRBD1	NA	TGTGCCAGCATCCTCAGGGGGCTGTCCTACAATGAGCAGTTCTTC	CASILRGLSYNEQFF
TRBV6-1	TRBJ2-5	16	NA	NA	TGTGCCACCCGGCCCACTGGGACCCGTCCTCGGGAGACCCAGTACTTC	CATRPTGTRPRETQYF
TRBV4-2	TRBJ2-7	14	TRBD2	few	TGTGCCAGCAGCCAAGATGGGGCGGGGGTTCGATGGTACTTC	CASSQDGAGVRWYF
TRBV7-9	TRBJ1-6	16	TRBD1	NA	TGTGCCAGCAGCTTAGACCTCAGGGGGCCGGATTCACCCCTCCACTTT	CASSLDLRGPDSPLHF
TRBV12-5	TRBJ1-1	13	NA	NA	TGTGCTAGTGCCCGAGATTTGAACACTGAAGCTTTCTTT	CASARDLNTEAFF
TRBV11-2	TRBJ2-3	15	NA	few	TGTGCCAGCACCAAACCCGGGGGGCTCACAGATACGCAGTATTTT	CASTKPGGLTDTQYF
TRBV12-3/TRBV12-4	TRBJ2-5	15	TRBD2	NA	TGTGCCAGCAGTAGACTCGGGGGGTATAAAGAGACCCAGTACTTC	CASSRLGGYKETQYF
TRBV27	TRBJ2-3	14	NA	NA	TGTGCCAGCAGAGTTTTGGGGACCACAGATACGCAGTATTTT	CASRVLGTTDTQYF
TRBV4-2	TRBJ2-3	16	TRBD2	NA	TGTGCCAGCAGCCAGTCAGCGGGGGGGATCACAGATACGCAGTATTTT	CASSQSAGGITDTQYF
TRBV9	TRBJ1-1	15	NA	NA	TGTGCCAGCAGCGTAGGAGGGGGATCGGGGACTGAAGCTTTCTTT	CASSVGGGSGTEAFF
TRBV11-2	TRBJ2-2	14	NA	few	TGTGCCAGCAGCTTAGATCTGGTCGCTGGGGAGCTGTTTTTT	CASSLDLVAGELFF
TRBV27	TRBJ2-7	14	NA	few	TGTGCCAGCAGCCCCACCAGGGAGTCCTACGAGCAGTACTTC	CASSPTRESYEQYF
TRBV3-1	TRBJ2-2	14	NA	once	TGTGCCAGCAGCCCCGGACTGAGAACCGGGGAGCTGTTTTTT	CASSPGLRTGELFF
TRBV6-5	TRBJ2-1	15	TRBD1	few	TGTGCCAGCAGTTACTCAGGGGGCGACATCGAGGGGCAGTTCTTC	CASSYSGGDIEGQFF
TRBV7-9	TRBJ2-2	15	TRBD1	NA	TGTGCCAGCACTGGGACAGGGGGTCCCACCGGGGAGCTGTTTTTT	CASTGTGGPTGELFF
TRBV5-1	TRBJ1-4	13	NA	NA	TGCGCCAGCAGCTTGGAACCGCACCTGAAACTGTTTTTT	CASSLEPHLKLFF
TRBV27	TRBJ2-7	15	TRBD1	NA	TGTGCCAGCAGTCCTGGGACAGGGGGACACTACGAGCAGTACTTC	CASSPGTGGHYEQYF